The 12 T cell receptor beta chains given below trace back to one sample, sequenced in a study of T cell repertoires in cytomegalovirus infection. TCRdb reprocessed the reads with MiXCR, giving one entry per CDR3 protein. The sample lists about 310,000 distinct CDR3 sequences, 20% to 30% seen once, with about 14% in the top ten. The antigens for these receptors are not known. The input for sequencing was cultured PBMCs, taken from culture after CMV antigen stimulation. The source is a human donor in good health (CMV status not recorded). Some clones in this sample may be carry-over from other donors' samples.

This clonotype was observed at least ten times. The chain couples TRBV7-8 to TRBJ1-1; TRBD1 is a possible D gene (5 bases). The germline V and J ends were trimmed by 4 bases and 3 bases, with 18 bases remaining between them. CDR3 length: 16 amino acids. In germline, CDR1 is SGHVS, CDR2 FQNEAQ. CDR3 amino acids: CASSSLEQGADTEAFF. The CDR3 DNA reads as TGTGCCAGCAGCTCCCTAGAGCAGGGAGCCGACACTGAAGCTTTCTTT.

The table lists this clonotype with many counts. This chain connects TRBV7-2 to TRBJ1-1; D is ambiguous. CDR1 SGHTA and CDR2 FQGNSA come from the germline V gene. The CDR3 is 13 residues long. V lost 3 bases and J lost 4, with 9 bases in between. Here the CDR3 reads CASSFPATTEAFF. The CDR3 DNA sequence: TGTGCCAGCAGCTTCCCAGCCACCACTGAAGCTTTCTTT.

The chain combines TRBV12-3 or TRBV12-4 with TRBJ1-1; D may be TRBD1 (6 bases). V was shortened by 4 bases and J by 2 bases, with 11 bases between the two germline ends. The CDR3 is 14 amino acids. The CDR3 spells CASSYGQPNTEAFF. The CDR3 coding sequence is TGTGCCAGCAGTTACGGACAGCCCAACACTGAAGCTTTCTTT.

The DNA for the CDR3 is TGCGCCAGCAGCCAAGCACGGGCGCGGAACACTGAAGCTTTCTTT. Encoded protein: CASSQARARNTEAFF. The V and J genes are TRBV4-1 and TRBJ1-1; D gene uncertain. The CDR3 loop spans 15 amino acids. CDR1 MGHRA and CDR2 YSYEKL come from the germline V gene. Trimming stripped 1 base from V and 1 base from J, with 10 bases between.

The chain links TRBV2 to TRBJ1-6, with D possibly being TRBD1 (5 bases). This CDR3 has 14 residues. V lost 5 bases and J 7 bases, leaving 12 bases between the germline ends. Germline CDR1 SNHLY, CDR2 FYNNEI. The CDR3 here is CASSSGWGNSPLHF. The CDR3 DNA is TGTGCCAGCAGTTCAGGATGGGGGAATTCACCCCTCCACTTT.

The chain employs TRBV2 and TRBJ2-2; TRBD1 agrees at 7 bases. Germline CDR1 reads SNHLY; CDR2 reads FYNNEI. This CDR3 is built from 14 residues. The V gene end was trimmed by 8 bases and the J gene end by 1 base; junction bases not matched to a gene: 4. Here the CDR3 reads CASRGQMNTGELFF. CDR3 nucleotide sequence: TGTGCCAGCCGGGGACAGATGAACACCGGGGAGCTGTTTTTT.

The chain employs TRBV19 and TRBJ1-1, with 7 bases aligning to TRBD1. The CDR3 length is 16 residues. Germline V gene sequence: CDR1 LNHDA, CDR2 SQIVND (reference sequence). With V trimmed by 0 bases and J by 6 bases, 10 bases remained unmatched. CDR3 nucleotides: TGTGCCAGTAGTATAGAGTCCCCTAACAGGGGACCTGAAGCTTTCTTT. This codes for CASSIESPNRGPEAFF. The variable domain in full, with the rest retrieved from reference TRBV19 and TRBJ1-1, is DGGITQSPKYLFRKEGQNVTLSCEQNLNHDAMYWYRQDPGQGLRLIYYSQIVNDFQKGDIAEGYSVSREKKESFPLTVTSAQKNPTAFYLCASSIESPNRGPEAFFGQGTRLTVV.

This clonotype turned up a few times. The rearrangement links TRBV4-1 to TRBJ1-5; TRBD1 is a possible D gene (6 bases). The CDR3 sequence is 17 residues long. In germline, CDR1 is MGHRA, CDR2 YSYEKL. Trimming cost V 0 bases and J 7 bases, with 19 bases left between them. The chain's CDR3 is CASSQDSARGLGQPQHF. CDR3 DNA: TGCGCCAGCAGCCAAGATTCCGCCAGGGGTTTAGGGCAGCCCCAGCATTTT.

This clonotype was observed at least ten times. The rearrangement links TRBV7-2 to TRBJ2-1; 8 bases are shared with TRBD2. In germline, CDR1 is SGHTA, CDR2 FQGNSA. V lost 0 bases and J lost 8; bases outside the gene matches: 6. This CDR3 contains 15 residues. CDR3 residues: CASSLAPGGRYEQFF. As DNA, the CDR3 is TGTGCCAGCAGCTTAGCGCCGGGCGGGAGGTATGAGCAGTTCTTC.

The CDR3 bases are TGTGCCAGCAGCCTATCGATTAGCGGGAAAGCTCGGGAGACCCAGTACTTC. Translation: CASSLSISGKARETQYF. V usage is TRBV11-2 and J usage is TRBJ2-5, with 8 bases identical to TRBD2. Germline V CDR1 and CDR2: SGHAT, FQNNGV. The CDR3 length is 17 residues. V gave up 5 bases and J gave up 5 bases; unmatched junction bases: 16.

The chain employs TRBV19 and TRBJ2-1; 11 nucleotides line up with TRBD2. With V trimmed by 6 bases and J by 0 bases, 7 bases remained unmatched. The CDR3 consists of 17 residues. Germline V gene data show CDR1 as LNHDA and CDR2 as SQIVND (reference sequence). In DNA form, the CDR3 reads TGTGCCAGTAGGTCACTAGCGGGAGTCCCCTCCTACAATGAGCAGTTCTTC. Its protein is CASRSLAGVPSYNEQFF.

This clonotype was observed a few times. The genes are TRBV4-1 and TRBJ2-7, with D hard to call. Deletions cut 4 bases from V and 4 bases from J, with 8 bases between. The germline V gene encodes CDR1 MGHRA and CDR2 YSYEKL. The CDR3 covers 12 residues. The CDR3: CASSLPSYEQYF. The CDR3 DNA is TGCGCCAGCAGCCTGCCTTCTTACGAGCAGTACTTC.